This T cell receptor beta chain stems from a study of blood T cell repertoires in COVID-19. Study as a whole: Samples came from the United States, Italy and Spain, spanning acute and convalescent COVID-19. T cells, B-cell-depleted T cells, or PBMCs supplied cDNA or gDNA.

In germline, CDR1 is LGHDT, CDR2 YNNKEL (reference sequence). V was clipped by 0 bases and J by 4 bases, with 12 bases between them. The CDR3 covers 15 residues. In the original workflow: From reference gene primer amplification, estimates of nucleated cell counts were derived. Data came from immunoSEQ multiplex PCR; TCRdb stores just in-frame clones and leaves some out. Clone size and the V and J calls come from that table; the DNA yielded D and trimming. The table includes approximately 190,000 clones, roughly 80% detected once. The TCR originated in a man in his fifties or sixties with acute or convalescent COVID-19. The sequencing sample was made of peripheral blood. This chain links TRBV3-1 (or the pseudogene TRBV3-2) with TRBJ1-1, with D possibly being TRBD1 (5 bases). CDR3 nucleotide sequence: TGTGCCAGCAGCCAAGATCTGGGGCAGGGCACTGAAGCTTTCTTT. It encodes CASSQDLGQGTEAFF.